This TCR beta chain was captured by sequencing in a study of cytomegalovirus exposure and HLA in healthy donors (dated by TCRdb to about 2017). Regarding the complete study: In an earlier analysis of some 550 of the donors, 250 to 350 Gb of sequence data and 90 million to 120 million unique TCR beta sequences from about 190 million T cells were reported. The study was designed to test whether signatures of past pathogen exposure could be identified by cataloging public T cell receptors. Class I and class II HLA loci were covered by the typing at four-digit resolution. In addition to the first cohort of 666 subjects, a separate validation cohort of under 150 different subjects was used. Of the roughly 400 genotyped donors, around 81% fell in the genetic ancestry cluster associated with self-reported Caucasian donors. In a later genetic analysis, genome-wide SNP genotypes for 398 of the 666 donors were used, and that subset was treated as a discovery cohort. In a later analysis, previously published TCR beta repertoires from hundreds of donors were re-analyzed and high-resolution HLA genotyping was added so that TCR occurrence patterns could be studied. High-throughput TCR immunosequencing, statistical association of individual TCRs with disease status, and machine learning were combined to predict cytomegalovirus infection status. Donor age, sex, ethnicity and CMV serostatus were collected together with the repertoire data. The later analysis used no new phenotypic data to find candidate immune exposures, relying instead on TCR beta sequences and their occurrence across donors. Roughly 300 gigabases of sequencing data and about 92 million unique TCR sequences made up an early release that covered approximately 650 HLA-typed donors. Roughly 5 DR-DQ haplotypes were handled as single units for association and clustering because linkage in the cohort was strong. All discovery cohort repertoires had been generated using a single sequencing platform. On average, over 200,000 unique TCR beta nucleotide sequences were sequenced per donor among about 400 genotyped donors of the cohort, with around 19% of those sequences being non-productive. An earlier analysis of a few hundred of the donors applied high-throughput TCR beta sequencing to assess whether each TCR beta V gene segment acted as functional or pseudogenic. The study used immunosequencing to profile the T cell repertoires of approximately 640 subjects and linked those repertoires to cytomegalovirus serostatus. The number of donors typed differed by locus, with roughly 629-640 for A, B, C, DRB1 and DQB1, roughly 550 for DQA1, about 610 for DPA1, and roughly 450 for DPB1.

To note about this clone: This clone's antigen is unknown. Nothing much larger sits one base from this clone, and base qualities are not available.

Study-wide findings and limitations: Assigning TCR associations to individual alleles was difficult when HLA alleles, especially DR and DQ, strongly co-occurred. At a false discovery rate of 0.05, a later analysis linked under 20,000 TCR beta sequences to specific HLA alleles. In vitro tests confirmed that a few of the cytomegalovirus-associated TCR beta chains recognize cytomegalovirus antigens. A later genetic analysis reported fewer N-insertions in productive TCRs among donors in an Asian-associated ancestry cluster than the approximately 670-donor mean. Immune exposure information for the cohort was limited to CMV serostatus. Linkage disequilibrium might explain the correlated functional status among segregating V segments, but an unknown experimental factor could not be excluded. Broadly in line with IMGT annotations, most TCR beta V segments showed up in productive rearrangements about 87% or about 30% of the time in an earlier analysis of 587 of the donors. The classifier was reported to diagnose cytomegalovirus status with high specificity and sensitivity in both the original and validation cohorts. A further reported finding was that TCR beta sequences accurately predicted the HLA-A and HLA-B alleles for most subjects in the first cohort. Only TCR beta chains were sequenced in this cohort, and the absence of alpha or paired-chain data limited detectable features. Across donors, most TCR sequences were observed very rarely, whereas some public TCRs were present in many individuals. The study listed 164 TCR beta chains as associated with cytomegalovirus. Some IMGT-functional V segments, including TRBV6-2 and TRBV6-3, could not be distinguished by the 87-base-pair reads and were therefore excluded. In a later analysis, several top co-occurrence clusters were reported to appear linked to parvovirus B19, influenza, CMV and Epstein-Barr virus. A cluster of highly shared sequence variants was judged likely to be a technical artifact of the sequencing pipeline. Because HLA typing was missing for some donors at each locus, association tests included only the typed subset. The authors suggested that the approach could potentially be generalized to other disease states and immunological phenotypes. A later analysis found that TCR association rates varied across HLA loci, with DRB1 alleles showing the most associated TCRs and HLA-C alleles the fewest. In a later analysis, most CMV-associated TCR beta chains were found to appear HLA-restricted, with HLA associations seemingly driven largely by CMV exposure. In a later analysis, HLA-associated TCR beta chains were found to be more clonally expanded and to have lower generation probabilities than equally common non-associated chains. A later genetic analysis associated a missense DCLRE1C variant with V-gene and J-gene trimming of TCR beta chains, and an independent cohort replicated the association. Presence/absence analyses assumed roughly uniform sequencing depth across donors, an assumption that may not hold. The earlier analysis of fewer than 750 of the donors excluded seventeen rarely observed V segments, including chromosome 9 orphons, because counts were too low.

To prepare the library, the immunoSEQ multiplex PCR assay was applied. A mixture of 60 forward primers for TCR Vbeta segments and 13 reverse primers for TCR Jbeta segments was used in the multiplex PCR. The CDR3 region of rearranged TCR beta genes was amplified from genomic DNA with a multiplex PCR assay. Amplified TCR beta libraries were sequenced as 87-base-pair reads on the Illumina HiSeq System. Per the authors' processing: A later analysis counted 75 million to 100 million unique TCR beta chains across the 550 to 800 repertoires, and 9.5 million to 11 million of these chains were shared by at least two donors. Raw reads were error-corrected and collapsed into unique sequences with a nearest-neighbor algorithm that merged closely related sequences to remove PCR and sequencing errors. Alignment of CDR3 sequences to IMGT reference sequences was used to assign V, D and J gene segments. Each retained sequence needed at least a six-nucleotide match to both a V gene segment and a J gene segment. Rearrangements were called productive when the CDR3 lacked stop codons and stayed in frame with V and J; all others were non-productive. Following IMGT convention, CDR3 was defined as the stretch from the second conserved V-encoded cysteine to the conserved J-encoded phenylalanine. In an earlier analysis of more than 550 of the donors, sequences lacking an unambiguous match to a single V gene segment were excluded. An earlier analysis of 587 of the donors called V segments functional above 56.7% productive rearrangements and segregating when the between-donor standard deviation exceeded 5%. To diagnose cytomegalovirus status from the catalog of TCR beta chain sequences, a statistical classification framework was built. In a later analysis, V and J genes were assigned by comparing TCR nucleotide sequences against IMGT/GENE-DB human TR gene sequences. Using the TCRdist pipeline, a later analysis assigned CDR3 sequences along with most-parsimonious VDJ recombination scenarios. In a later analysis, every TCR beta chain was defined by the combination of its CDR3 amino acid sequence and its V-gene family, and reads without a unique V-gene family were dropped. In a later analysis, a few hundred highly shared, low-generation-probability nucleotide sequences were removed to address suspected cross-contamination and a sequencing artifact. For each public chain, a later analysis derived a clonal expansion index from normalized ranks of inferred template counts within each repertoire. Generation probabilities in a later analysis came from a VDJ recombination model fitted to out-of-frame rearrangements, and those results were checked against IGoR. A later analysis scored TCR-TCR, TCR-HLA and TCR-CMV co-occurrence with hypergeometric tests, applying a repertoire-size bias correction to TCR pairs. To estimate false discovery rates, a later analysis permuted the HLA or CMV assignments 20 times. In a later analysis, co-occurring TCRs were grouped using DBSCAN, and TCRdist sequence similarity was added for clustering within HLA-allele-positive subsets. Co-occurrence clustering excluded repertoires with fewer than 30,000 or more than 120,000 public chains, plus five with anomalous nucleotide sharing. As stored in TCRdb, this immuneACCESS dataset retains in-frame rearrangements with V and J assigned. A fraction of the clones does not appear; measured against another copy, unresolved V genes explain less than half of the discrepancy, and the remainder lacks a known reason. V and J calls and clone size are as listed in that table; D and trimming were resolved from the DNA. In this sample the table shows about 150,000 clones, nearly 80% of which occur a single time. The top ten hold under 4% of the sample.

Unmatched junction bases come to 5, with V trimmed by 6 bases and J by 1 base. CDR1 SNHLY and CDR2 FYNNEI were looked up in the germline V gene. The CDR3 holds 15 amino acids from the cysteine to the phenylalanine. Only CDR3 DNA is held: 45 bases, read in frame from base 1. The cohort consisted of approximately 690 healthy bone marrow donors. At the time of sampling, all cohort members were nominally healthy, though unrecorded immune exposures were likely present. The donor tested CMV seronegative and was one of the 352 seronegative cohort members. Every donor gave a peripheral blood sample, and the peripheral blood mononuclear cells from that sample were used for TCR beta sequencing. The Qiagen DNeasy Blood Extraction Kit was used to extract genomic DNA from the blood cell samples.

Sequenced input: PBMCs. This receptor was identified in a middle-aged woman in good health and CMV-seronegative. Recombination joined TRBV2 with TRBJ2-5, with 10 middle bases fitting TRBD2. The CDR3 region reads CASRRLAGGQETQYF. The DNA sequence is as follows: TGTGCCAGCAGACGTTTAGCGGGGGGCCAAGAGACCCAGTACTTC.